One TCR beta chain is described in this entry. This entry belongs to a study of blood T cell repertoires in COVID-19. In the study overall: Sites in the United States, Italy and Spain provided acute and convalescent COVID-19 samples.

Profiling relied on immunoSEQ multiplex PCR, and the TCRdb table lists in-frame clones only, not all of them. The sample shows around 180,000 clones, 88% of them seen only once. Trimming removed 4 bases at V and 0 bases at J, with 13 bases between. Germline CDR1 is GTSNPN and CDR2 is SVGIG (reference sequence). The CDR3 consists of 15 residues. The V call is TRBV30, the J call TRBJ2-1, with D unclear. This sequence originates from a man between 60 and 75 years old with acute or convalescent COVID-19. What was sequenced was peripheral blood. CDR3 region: CAWTLGSGSYNEQFF. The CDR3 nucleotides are TGTGCCTGGACCCTAGGTTCTGGCTCCTACAATGAGCAGTTCTTC.